Presented here are 22 T cell receptor beta chains from one specimen sequenced in a study of T-cell reconstitution after alpha-beta-depleted transplantation in children. Unique molecular identifiers were used to barcode this TCRbeta library. TCRdb processed the PCR reads anew with MiXCR; each CDR3 protein has one entry. Of around 600,000 distinct CDR3 sequences listed, about 11% are singletons. The material sequenced was PBMCs from the stem cell graft donor, taken from the stem cell graft. All receptors come from a human donor who donated a stem cell graft to a child with acute myeloid leukemia.

This clonotype was counted between two and nine times. This chain connects TRBV28 to TRBJ2-1; D not resolved. Germline V gene lookup returns CDR1 MDHEN and CDR2 SYDVKM. The CDR3 length is 13 residues. The CDR3 is CALTTRISNEQFF. The CDR3 DNA sequence: TGTGCGTTAACCACACGCATTTCCAATGAGCAGTTCTTC.

This clonotype was counted at least ten times. The chain couples TRBV9 to TRBJ2-2; 8 positions agree with TRBD2. CDR3 length equals 16 residues. Germline CDR1 and CDR2: SGDLS and YYNGEE. J gave up 0 bases and V 0 bases, and 1 base lay outside the gene matches. The CDR3 DNA reads TGTGCCAGCAGCGTAGGTAGCGGGGCGAACACCGGGGAGCTGTTTTTT. This sequence encodes CASSVGSGANTGELFF. Full variable domain (rest looked up from reference TRBV9 and TRBJ2-2): DSGVTQTPKHLITATGQRVTLRCSPRSGDLSVYWYQQSLDQGLQFLIQYYNGEERAKGNILERFSAQQFPDLHSELNLSSLELGDSALYFCASSVGSGANTGELFFGEGSRLTVL.

This clonotype was picked up a small number of times. The chain has TRBV7-2 and TRBJ2-7; 7 bases map to TRBD1. Germline-derived CDR1 and CDR2 are SGHTA and FQGNSA. CDR3 length: 15 residues. J was trimmed by 4 bases and V by 1 base; bases with no gene match: 7. The chain's CDR3 is CASSLGGTVAYEQYF. The CDR3 DNA reads TGTGCCAGCAGCTTAGGGGGGACAGTAGCTTACGAGCAGTACTTC.

The table lists this clonotype with a few counts. The chain combines TRBV7-2 with TRBJ2-1, with TRBD2 matching 16 bases. Germline lookup yields CDR1 SGHTA and CDR2 FQGNSA. V lost 0 bases and J lost 5; bases outside the gene matches: 13. The CDR3 has 21 amino acids. The CDR3 bases are TGTGCCAGCAGCTTAGCCCCCGGGACTAGCGGGAGGGCCAATAGACACAATGAGCAGTTCTTC. Translated, it gives CASSLAPGTSGRANRHNEQFF.

This clonotype was observed at least ten times. The gene calls are TRBV6-2 or TRBV6-3 and TRBJ2-1, with D possibly matching TRBD2 (7 bases). Germline-derived CDR1 and CDR2 are MNHEY and SVGEGT. Trimming left V 2 bases short and J 7 bases short, with 15 bases between. This CDR3 spans 15 amino acids. In DNA form, the CDR3 reads TGTGCCAGCAGTTACGGGGGGGCAGGTTTGAATGAGCAGTTCTTC. Its translation is CASSYGGAGLNEQFF.

Turning to this clonotype: At one end, the junction sequence differs from germline, possibly due to a read error. The CDR3 DNA follows: TGTGCTAGCAGCCCCGGACCAGACACCGGGGAGCTGTTTTTT. As protein: CASSPGPDTGELFF. J is TRBJ2-2 and V is TRBV7-7; D is ambiguous. Germline loops: CDR1 SSHAT, CDR2 FNYEAQ (reference sequence). This CDR3 has 14 residues.

The rearrangement links TRBV6-2 or TRBV6-3 to TRBJ2-7, with TRBD1 matching 10 bases. From germline, CDR1 is MNHEY and CDR2 SVGEGT. With V trimmed by 6 bases and J by 3 bases, 8 bases remained unmatched. This CDR3 contains 15 residues. This CDR3 reads CASRPARTGGYEQYF. The CDR3 DNA reads TGTGCCAGCAGGCCGGCGCGGACAGGGGGCTACGAGCAGTACTTC.

This clonotype was seen only a few times. The chain has TRBV5-1 and TRBJ2-1; D not certain. The CDR3 totals 14 residues. Trimming took off 0 bases at V and 6 bases at J, with 10 bases between the two ends. Germline CDR1 SGHRS, CDR2 YFSETQ. The DNA for the CDR3 is TGCGCCAGCAGCTTGGGGGCAGTATCCAATGAGCAGTTCTTC. It translates to CASSLGAVSNEQFF.

The CDR3 region is CASSSLGAQEKLFF. The CDR3 DNA reads as TGTGCCAGCAGCTCCCTCGGGGCTCAAGAAAAACTGTTTTTT. The rearrangement joins TRBV5-6 to TRBJ1-4; possibly TRBD1 for D (5 bases). Germline CDR1 is SGHDT and CDR2 is YYEEEE. CDR3 length: 14 residues. Trimming removed 3 bases at V and 8 bases at J, with 14 bases between. The entire variable domain, with the rest obtained from reference TRBV5-6 and TRBJ1-4, is as follows: DAGVTQSPTHLIKTRGQQVTLRCSPKSGHDTVSWYQQALGQGPQFIFQYYEEEERQRGNFPDRFSGHQFPNYSSELNVNALLLGDSALYLCASSSLGAQEKLFFGSGTQLSVL.

This clonotype was picked up many times. V gene TRBV20-1 combines with J gene TRBJ2-7; D is perhaps TRBD1 (5 bases). The V end was cut by 7 bases, the J end by 0 bases, with 19 bases between. In germline, CDR1 is DFQATT, CDR2 SNEGSKA (reference sequence). This CDR3 contains 15 residues. The CDR3 here is CSVLNRQGSSYEQYF. DNA of the CDR3: TGCAGTGTCTTAAACAGGCAGGGAAGCTCCTACGAGCAGTACTTC.

This clonotype was picked up a small number of times. V and J are TRBV29-1 and TRBJ2-3; 8 nucleotides align to TRBD2. The germline CDR1 and CDR2 sequences are SQVTM and ANQGSEA. The CDR3 runs 15 residues. Trimming removed 4 bases from V and 4 bases from J; junction bases left unmatched: 10. This chain's CDR3 is CSVGGGRLTSDTQYF. For the CDR3, the DNA is TGCAGCGTTGGGGGCGGGAGGCTAACATCAGATACGCAGTATTTT.

This clonotype was counted at least ten times. The V gene is TRBV7-2, the J gene TRBJ2-7; maybe TRBD2 (6 bases). Trimming removed 10 bases from V and 3 bases from J, with 16 bases in between. Germline values: CDR1 SGHTA, CDR2 FQGNSA. This CDR3 is built from 13 residues. CDR3 coding DNA: TGTGCCACCGCCCGCCTAGCGAGCTACGAGCAGTACTTC. Protein: CATARLASYEQYF. The whole variable domain, remainder taken from reference TRBV7-2 and TRBJ2-7, is GAGVSQSPSNKVTEKGKDVELRCDPISGHTALYWYRQSLGQGLEFLIYFQGNSAPDKSGLPSDRFSAERTGGSVSTLTIQRTQQEDSAVYLCATARLASYEQYFGPGTRLTVT.

This chain uses TRBV6-2 or TRBV6-3 with TRBJ2-2, with unresolved D. Germline-derived CDR1 and CDR2 are MNHEY and SVGEGT. Trimming removed 6 bases at V and 6 bases at J, with 11 bases between. The CDR3 runs to 13 residues. CDR3 loop: CASRRSIAGELFF. For the CDR3, the DNA is TGTGCCAGCAGACGATCCATTGCCGGGGAGCTGTTTTTT.

This clonotype came up many times. One end of the junction is discordant with germline, which a read error may explain. This chain uses TRBV7-7 with TRBJ2-1; 10 positions match TRBD2. This CDR3 has 16 amino acids. CDR1 is SSHAT and CDR2 is FNYEAQ in the germline V gene (reference sequence). CDR3 bases: TGTGCTAGCAGCTTATCCCTAGCGGGAGACTACAATGAGCAGTTCTTC. Its protein product is CASSLSLAGDYNEQFF.

Turning to this clonotype: The junction and the germline gene differ at one end; a read error may be behind it. The chain joins TRBV7-7 to TRBJ2-1; weak D call: TRBD1 (6 bases). The CDR3 runs to 15 residues. CDR1 and CDR2 (germline): SSHAT, FNYEAQ (reference sequence). The CDR3 loop reads CASSSGTPHYNEQFF. The CDR3 DNA reads as TGTGCTAGCAGCTCCGGGACACCGCATTACAATGAGCAGTTCTTC.

A few counts support this clonotype. The chain uses TRBV20-1 and TRBJ2-4; maybe TRBD1 (6 bases). Germline lookup yields CDR1 DFQATT and CDR2 SNEGSKA (reference sequence). V gave up 1 base and J gave up 0 bases, with 13 bases separating them. This CDR3 is built from 16 residues. CDR3 nucleotides: TGCAGTGCTAGAGGAGGACAGACCCTAGCCAAAAACATTCAGTACTTC. Translation gives CSARGGQTLAKNIQYF.

The chain links TRBV2 to TRBJ2-7; TRBD2 agrees at 11 bases. Losses at the gene ends were 8 bases for V and 1 base for J; bases not matched to a gene: 16. CDR1 and CDR2 from the germline V gene are SNHLY and FYNNEI. The CDR3 runs to 18 residues. CDR3 in DNA: TGTGCCAGCTGTTTCGGGACTAGCGGAGAGGCTCGATCCTACGAGCAGTACTTC. Encoded protein: CASCFGTSGEARSYEQYF.

This chain uses TRBV6-5 with TRBJ2-3, with 9 bases aligning to TRBD1. Germline CDR1 reads MNHEY; CDR2 reads SVGAGI. V was pared by 5 bases and J by 3 bases, with 9 bases of the junction left unmatched. CDR3 length: 16 residues. Written as DNA, the CDR3 is TGTGCCAGCAGTCACTACAGGGGGCTTGTGACAGATACGCAGTATTTT. This translates into CASSHYRGLVTDTQYF.

The J gene is TRBJ1-3, the V gene TRBV7-2; TRBD1 matches 9 bases. The CDR3 has 14 residues. Unmatched junction bases numbered 5, after V lost 5 bases and J lost 6 bases. In germline, CDR1 is SGHTA, CDR2 FQGNSA. Here the CDR3 reads CASSPRTGENTIYF. In DNA, the CDR3 is TGTGCCAGCAGCCCAAGGACAGGGGAAAACACCATATATTTT.

The chain carries TRBV11-3 and TRBJ2-1, with 10 bases that match TRBD2. V shed 4 bases, J shed 4 bases, and the junction held 10 bases outside the gene matches. The germline V gene has CDR1 SGHNT and CDR2 YENEEA. The CDR3 length is 17 residues. The CDR3 nucleotides are TGTGCCAGCAGCTCTCGGACTAGCGGAGTCGGATACAATGAGCAGTTCTTC. Its translation: CASSSRTSGVGYNEQFF. Supplemented by reference TRBV11-3 and TRBJ2-1, the full variable domain reads EAGVVQSPRYKIIEKKQPVAFWCNPISGHNTLYWYLQNLGQGPELLIRYENEEAVDDSQLPKDRFSAERLKGVDSTLKIQPAELGDSAVYLCASSSRTSGVGYNEQFFGPGTRLTVL.

This sequence joins TRBV7-3 and TRBJ2-3; D is perhaps TRBD2 (5 bases). Germline CDR1 reads SGHTA; CDR2 reads FQGTGA. CDR3 size: 17 residues. With 5 bases removed from V and 3 bases from J, the gap between germline ends came to 21 bases. CDR3 protein: CASSKGLLDTSTDTQYF. The DNA of the CDR3 is TGTGCCAGCAGCAAAGGGTTACTAGACACTAGTACAGATACGCAGTATTTT.

This chain links TRBV5-1 with TRBJ2-5, with D possibly being TRBD2 (6 bases). Trimming left V 3 bases short and J 2 bases short, with 17 bases between. CDR3 length equals 16 residues. Germline CDR1 and CDR2: SGHRS and YFSETQ. The CDR3 DNA is TGCGCCAGCAGCTGGAGGGGCCCGGCTGAGCAAGAGACCCAGTACTTC. Translated, it gives CASSWRGPAEQETQYF.